These 31 T cell receptor beta chains share one sample of origin, sequenced in a study of identical twins. TCRdb recomputed calls from the 5' RACE reads with MiXCR, one row per CDR3 protein. This sample has under 300,000 distinct CDR3 sequences, with about 8.9% found just once. These sequences were also reported in another study, on yellow fever vaccine responses in identical twins.

The material sequenced was CD8+ T cells sorted from blood. The receptors come from a woman aged 18-30 years in good health.

This clonotype has just a few counts. The genes are TRBV11-2 and TRBJ1-1, with 7 bases matching TRBD1. The CDR3 is 14 residues long. The germline gives CDR1 SGHAT, CDR2 FQNNGV. V gave up 1 base and J gave up 8 bases; unmatched junction bases: 7. Here the CDR3 DNA reads TGTGCCAGCAGCTTAGCCGGGACAGTGGCGGAAGCTTTCTTT. Its protein product is CASSLAGTVAEAFF.

The chain couples TRBV7-9 to TRBJ2-7; no definite D call. CDR3 length: 14 amino acids. Germline lookup yields CDR1 SEHNR and CDR2 FQNEAQ (reference sequence). V lost 8 bases and J lost 2, with 16 bases in between. This chain's CDR3 is CASDGPAGAYEQYF. The CDR3 DNA reads TGTGCCAGCGATGGACCGGCCGGAGCCTACGAGCAGTACTTC.

This clonotype was picked up many times. The V gene is TRBV6-4, the J gene TRBJ2-3; the D is unclear. Trimming cost V 2 bases and J 0 bases, with 3 bases left between them. Germline V gene data show CDR1 as MRHNA and CDR2 as SNTAGT. The CDR3 runs 13 residues. This chain's CDR3 is CASSDTSTDTQYF. The CDR3, as DNA: TGTGCCAGCAGTGACACTAGCACAGATACGCAGTATTTT.

The chain has TRBV1 and TRBJ2-7; TRBD1 reflects the table's D call only, with no check against the DNA. TRBV1 is a pseudogene. The CDR3 contains 13 residues. The DNA for the CDR3 is TGCACCAGCAGCCTCGGGGGTTCCTACGAGCAGTACTTC. As protein: CTSSLGGSYEQYF.

The chain is built from TRBV10-2 and TRBJ1-1; D might be TRBD1 (5 bases). Germline-derived CDR1 and CDR2 are WSHSY and SAAADI. Trimming took off 7 bases at V and 4 bases at J, with 19 bases between the two ends. The CDR3 is 15 amino acids. The CDR3 spells CASMPSSREGTEAFF. CDR3 bases: TGCGCCAGCATGCCATCATCCAGGGAGGGCACTGAAGCTTTCTTT.

Many counts were recorded for this clonotype. The V and J genes are TRBV4-3 and TRBJ2-1; maybe TRBD1 (5 bases). Germline assignment: CDR1 LGHNA and CDR2 YSLEER. The CDR3 contains 16 residues. The ends were cut back, 0 bases at V and 4 bases at J, with 13 bases in the middle. CDR3 sequence (DNA): TGCGCCAGCAGCCAAGATGGGCTAGGGGCTTACAATGAGCAGTTCTTC. Amino acids: CASSQDGLGAYNEQFF.

This clonotype came up a few times. This rearrangement joins TRBV27 to TRBJ1-1; 7 bases are a match to TRBD1. This CDR3 contains 12 residues. Losses at the gene ends were 5 bases for V and 10 bases for J; bases not matched to a gene: 7. Germline CDR1 and CDR2: MNHEY and SMNVEV (reference sequence). The CDR3 protein is CASSPRQGLAFF. Written as DNA, the CDR3 is TGTGCCAGCAGTCCCCGACAGGGTTTAGCTTTCTTT.

A few counts support this clonotype. The chain has TRBV28 and TRBJ2-2, with no clear D. Germline V gives CDR1 MDHEN, CDR2 SYDVKM. V dropped 3 bases and J dropped 5 bases, with 13 bases sitting between them. The CDR3 covers 15 residues. The CDR3 bases are TGTGCCAGCAGTTTTGGTCCCAGGCGTACCGGGGAGCTGTTTTTT. Translated: CASSFGPRRTGELFF.

This clonotype has just a few counts. This chain links TRBV7-3 with TRBJ2-7, with no clear D. Germline V gene lookup returns CDR1 SGHTA and CDR2 FQGTGA. V shed 1 base and J shed 4 bases, with 8 bases lying between them. The CDR3 extends over 13 amino acids. CDR3 nucleotides: TGTGCCAGCAGCTTAATGCTGGGGTACGAGCAGTACTTC. Translated, it gives CASSLMLGYEQYF.

A few counts support this clonotype. The rearrangement uses TRBV12-3 or TRBV12-4 and TRBJ2-1; D is ambiguous. This CDR3 has 16 amino acids. The V end lost 4 bases, the J end lost 2 bases, and 15 bases lay between the germline ends. The CDR3 nucleotides read TGTGCCAGCAGTTGGGGAACACCGCAAGCCTACAATGAGCAGTTCTTC. Protein product: CASSWGTPQAYNEQFF.

This clonotype showed up just a few times. This sequence joins TRBV18 and TRBJ2-3; D unclear. The germline V gene has CDR1 KGHSH and CDR2 LQKENI. This CDR3 has 11 amino acids. Trimming removed 4 bases from V and 5 bases from J, with 4 bases in between. The CDR3 region is CASSHEDTQYF. The CDR3 nucleotides read TGTGCCAGCTCACACGAAGATACGCAGTATTTT.

V usage is TRBV10-2 and J usage is TRBJ2-5, with unresolved D. The V gene lost 4 bases and the J gene lost 2 bases, with 17 bases spanning the gap. This CDR3 comprises 16 residues. Per the germline V gene, CDR1 is WSHSY and CDR2 is SAAADI. Here the CDR3 reads CASSGSLDQAQETQYF. DNA of the CDR3: TGCGCCAGCAGTGGCTCGTTGGACCAGGCGCAAGAGACCCAGTACTTC.

This clonotype was detected ten times or more. The chain combines TRBV27 with TRBJ2-3; 10 bases match TRBD2. Trimming at V came to 3 bases and at J to 1 base, leaving 4 bases not matched to a gene. Germline CDR1 MNHEY, CDR2 SMNVEV (reference sequence). This CDR3 comprises 16 residues. CDR3 sequence (DNA): TGTGCCAGCAGTTTCCTCGGACTAGCGGGCACAGATACGCAGTATTTT. The encoded protein is CASSFLGLAGTDTQYF.

A single count supports this clonotype. This rearrangement joins TRBV9 to TRBJ1-2; no reliable D call. The germline gives CDR1 SGDLS, CDR2 YYNGEE. The CDR3 loop spans 13 amino acids. With 5 bases removed from V and 6 bases from J, the gap between germline ends came to 14 bases. DNA of the CDR3: TGTGCCAGCAGTAAATCGGTCCCCCATGGCTACACCTTC. It specifies CASSKSVPHGYTF.

This clonotype was recorded a few times. The CDR3, as DNA: TGTGCCAGCAGTATACTAGGCCCGAACACCGGGGAGCTGTTTTTT. Translation: CASSILGPNTGELFF. J is TRBJ2-2 and V is TRBV27, with D possibly TRBD2 on 5 matching bases. This CDR3 spans 15 amino acids. V lost 5 bases to trimming and J lost 0 bases, with 10 bases between them. CDR1 and CDR2 from the germline V gene are MNHEY and SMNVEV (reference sequence).

This clonotype has at least ten counts. The V and J genes are TRBV5-1 and TRBJ1-1; D is unresolved. Trimming pared 1 base from V and 3 bases from J, leaving 10 bases between. The CDR3 extends over 14 amino acids. Germline loops: CDR1 SGHRS, CDR2 YFSETQ. The CDR3 DNA is TGCGCCAGCAGCTTGATGGGGTGGGACACTGAAGCTTTCTTT. Translating it yields CASSLMGWDTEAFF.

The chain carries TRBV27 and TRBJ2-6; D perhaps matches TRBD1 (6 bases). V was trimmed by 5 bases and J by 3 bases, leaving 11 bases between them. Germline CDR1 is MNHEY and CDR2 is SMNVEV (reference sequence). The CDR3 is 15 residues long. CDR3 nucleotides: TGTGCCAGCAGTGTCACAGGGAGTGGGGCCAACGTCCTGACTTTC. It encodes CASSVTGSGANVLTF.

The chain carries TRBV7-2 and TRBJ2-7; tentatively, D is TRBD1 or TRBD2 (6 bases each). V was pared by 0 bases and J by 5 bases, with 8 bases between. The CDR3 totals 13 residues. Germline loops: CDR1 SGHTA, CDR2 FQGNSA. The CDR3 sequence: CASSLAGGHEQYF. CDR3 coding DNA: TGTGCCAGCAGCTTAGCGGGGGGCCACGAGCAGTACTTC.

The chain links TRBV6-5 to TRBJ2-2; D remains ambiguous. Trimming cost V 6 bases and J 6 bases, with 5 bases left between them. The CDR3 covers 11 residues. The germline V gene has CDR1 MNHEY and CDR2 SVGAGI. The CDR3 DNA reads TGTGCCAGCAGAAGCTCCGGGGAGCTGTTTTTT. As protein: CASRSSGELFF.

This clonotype was seen at least ten times. The gene calls are TRBV15 and TRBJ2-3, with TRBD1 identical over 11 bases. Germline lookup yields CDR1 LNHNV and CDR2 YYDKDF (reference sequence). The CDR3 is made up of 16 amino acids. V lost 5 bases and J lost 5; bases outside the gene matches: 9. The CDR3 region is CATSPQLGTGGDTQYF. CDR3 bases: TGTGCCACCAGCCCCCAATTAGGGACAGGGGGAGATACGCAGTATTTT.

CDR3 coding DNA: TGTGCCAGCAGCCAGTATTTGGACGCCAAGTCTCGTCTCTACGAGCAGTACTTC. Its translation is CASSQYLDAKSRLYEQYF. The chain has TRBV3-1 and TRBJ2-7, with D unresolved. The length of the CDR3 is 18 residues. Trimming stripped 3 bases from V and 3 bases from J, with 24 bases between. CDR1 and CDR2 from the germline V gene are LGHDT and YNNKEL (reference sequence).

This clonotype was observed a few times. A read error may be the cause here, since a much bigger clone is one base away. J is TRBJ2-1 and V is TRBV7-8, with D maybe TRBD1 (5 bases). CDR1 is SGHVS and CDR2 is FQNEAQ in the germline V gene. CDR3 size: 15 residues. The CDR3 sequence is CASSLVGATPNEHFF. The CDR3, as DNA: TGTGCCAGCAGCTTGGTAGGGGCAACCCCCAATGAGCACTTCTTC.

Note on this clonotype: A much larger clone is a single base away; this may be a read error. The gene calls are TRBV5-1 and TRBJ2-7; the D gene is possibly TRBD1 (5 bases). CDR3 length equals 14 residues. Germline CDR1 SGHRS, CDR2 YFSETQ. The CDR3 sequence: CASSLDQGSYEQCF. In DNA, the CDR3 is TGCGCCAGCAGCTTGGATCAGGGTTCCTACGAGCAGTGCTTC.

The table lists this clonotype with a few counts. The rearrangement links TRBV28 to TRBJ2-1, with a weak D call TRBD1 (6 bases). V was trimmed by 10 bases and J by 6 bases, leaving 10 bases between them. The CDR3 totals 11 residues. CDR1 and CDR2 from the germline V gene are MDHEN and SYDVKM. The CDR3 region has the DNA TGTGCCACCATACAGGGCAATGAGCAGTTCTTC. Translation gives CATIQGNEQFF.

The chain couples TRBV29-1 to TRBJ2-5; 8 bases agree with TRBD1. J was trimmed by 2 bases and V by 7 bases; bases with no gene match: 12. This CDR3 spans 15 amino acids. Germline V gives CDR1 SQVTM, CDR2 ANQGSEA. The CDR3 nucleotides read TGCAGCGCCACGACAGGGGCCCTTTTGCAAGAGACCCAGTACTTC. Its protein is CSATTGALLQETQYF.

This clonotype was counted only a few times. The CDR3 loop is CASSQAGLSGANVLTF. The CDR3 DNA is TGCGCCAGCAGCCAAGCTGGACTGTCTGGGGCCAACGTCCTGACTTTC. The chain is built from TRBV4-1 and TRBJ2-6; possible D gene TRBD2, 5 bases. This CDR3 is built from 16 residues. Germline V CDR1 and CDR2: MGHRA, YSYEKL. V was cut by 1 base and J by 1 base, with 8 bases left in between.

The chain is built from TRBV5-1 and TRBJ2-7; weak D call: TRBD1 (6 bases). The V gene lost 5 bases and the J gene lost 0 bases, with 15 bases spanning the gap. CDR1 and CDR2 (germline): SGHRS, YFSETQ. This CDR3 is 15 amino acids long. The CDR3 DNA sequence: TGCGCCAGCAGTCGGTTTCAGGGGCCCTCCTACGAGCAGTACTTC. Translated: CASSRFQGPSYEQYF.

The chain carries TRBV27 and TRBJ2-7; TRBD2 matches 11 bases. Per the germline V gene, CDR1 is MNHEY and CDR2 is SMNVEV (reference sequence). The junction had 3 bases not matched to a gene; V was cut back by 0 bases and J by 5 bases. The CDR3 covers 15 residues. The CDR3 sequence: CASSLSGLAVHEQYF. CDR3 DNA: TGTGCCAGCAGTTTATCGGGACTAGCGGTTCACGAGCAGTACTTC.

The sample holds many counts of this clonotype. V gene TRBV15 combines with J gene TRBJ1-4, with D tentatively TRBD1 (6 bases). With 0 bases removed from V and 6 bases from J, the gap between germline ends came to 11 bases. The CDR3 has 15 amino acids. Germline V gene data show CDR1 as LNHNV and CDR2 as YYDKDF (reference sequence). Here the CDR3 reads CATSREGGADEKLFF. CDR3 nucleotides: TGTGCCACCAGCAGAGAAGGGGGGGCGGATGAAAAACTGTTTTTT.

This clonotype turned up a few times. The chain links TRBV7-6 to TRBJ2-3; D uncertain. Trimming took off 1 base at V and 0 bases at J, with 14 bases between the two ends. The CDR3 has 17 residues. Germline V gene data show CDR1 as SGHVS and CDR2 as FNYEAQ. CDR3 residues: CASSLGFAETSTDTQYF. The CDR3 region has the DNA TGTGCCAGCAGCTTAGGCTTCGCGGAGACTAGCACAGATACGCAGTATTTT. The whole variable domain, filled in from reference TRBV7-6 and TRBJ2-3, reads GAGVSQSPRYKVTKRGQDVALRCDPISGHVSLYWYRQALGQGPEFLTYFNYEAQQDKSGLPNDRFSAERPEGSISTLTIQRTEQRDSAMYRCASSLGFAETSTDTQYFGPGTRLTVL.

This clonotype was picked up a small number of times. V gene TRBV4-3 combines with J gene TRBJ2-7; perhaps TRBD2 as D (6 bases). Germline V gene data show CDR1 as LGHNA and CDR2 as YSLEER. Trimming pared 0 bases from V and 2 bases from J, leaving 8 bases between. This CDR3 region has 14 residues. The CDR3 region has the DNA TGCGCCAGCAGCCAAGATCCGGGGGCCTACGAGCAGTACTTC. It yields the protein CASSQDPGAYEQYF.